Listed below are T cell receptor beta chains from one sample, sequenced in a study of blood T cell repertoires in COVID-19. The protocol was immunoSEQ multiplex PCR, while the TCRdb copy is restricted to in-frame clones and leaves out a portion. Of about 140,000 clones listed, over 80% are singletons. The sample comprised PBMCs or T cells enriched from blood (not recorded which). All receptors derive from a man between 65 and 79 years old who had been exposed to COVID-19. The CDR3 runs from the conserved cysteine through the conserved F or W. D genes are given only for firm matches. The size of a clone is reported for some rows only, either as once, few or many, or as a class for expanded clones.

V: TRBV4-3; size: -; J: TRBJ2-5; D: TRBD1; CDR3: CASSLQGIQETQYF; DNA: TGCGCCAGCAGCCTACAGGGGATTCAGGAGACCCAGTACTTC
V: TRBV9; size: -; J: TRBJ2-3; D: TRBD2; CDR3: CASSSQREGNTQYF; DNA: TGTGCCAGCAGCAGTCAGCGGGAGGGAAATACGCAGTATTTT
V: TRBV10-2; size: few; J: TRBJ2-1; D: TRBD2; CDR3: CASSGTSGSYNEQFF; DNA: TGCGCCAGCAGTGGGACTAGCGGCTCCTACAATGAGCAGTTCTTC
V: TRBV4-1; size: -; J: TRBJ2-2; D: TRBD2; CDR3: CATRRSSGGPNTGELFF; DNA: TGCGCCACCCGCCGCTCTAGCGGGGGGCCGAACACCGGGGAGCTGTTTTTT
V: TRBV18; size: -; J: TRBJ1-2; D: -; CDR3: CASSPGAAANYGYTF; DNA: TGTGCCAGCTCACCAGGGGCCGCGGCGAACTATGGCTACACCTTC
V: TRBV19; size: -; J: TRBJ1-6; D: -; CDR3: CASRNTQNSPLHF; DNA: TGTGCCAGTAGGAACACACAGAATTCACCCCTCCACTTT
V: TRBV10-1; size: once; J: TRBJ2-2; D: -; CDR3: CASRLDRNTGELFF; DNA: TGCGCCAGCAGACTCGACAGGAACACCGGGGAGCTGTTTTTT
V: TRBV11-1; size: -; J: TRBJ2-3; D: TRBD1; CDR3: CASSHDRGDTQYF; DNA: TGTGCCAGCAGCCACGACAGGGGGGATACGCAGTATTTT
V: TRBV28; size: -; J: TRBJ2-2; D: TRBD1; CDR3: CASSRGPGELFF; DNA: TGTGCCAGCAGTAGGGGGCCCGGGGAGCTGTTTTTT
V: TRBV7-2; size: -; J: TRBJ1-1; D: TRBD1; CDR3: CASSLTGGFGEAFF; DNA: TGTGCCAGCAGCTTGACAGGGGGCTTCGGTGAAGCTTTCTTT
V: TRBV4-3; size: few; J: TRBJ2-1; D: TRBD2; CDR3: CASSLSSGGSNNEQFF; DNA: TGCGCCAGCAGCCTAAGTAGCGGGGGGAGTAACAATGAGCAGTTCTTC
V: TRBV7-2; size: -; J: TRBJ2-7; D: -; CDR3: CASSQTSSTTYEQYF; DNA: TGTGCCAGCAGCCAGACTAGTAGCACCACCTACGAGCAGTACTTC
V: TRBV18; size: -; J: TRBJ2-2; D: TRBD2; CDR3: CASSRNILAGGPKNTGELFF; DNA: TGTGCCAGCTCAAGAAACATTCTAGCGGGAGGGCCGAAGAACACCGGGGAGCTGTTTTTT
V: TRBV11-1; size: -; J: TRBJ1-1; D: -; CDR3: CASSPNRVRGNTEAFF; DNA: TGTGCCAGCAGCCCTAACAGGGTAAGAGGGAACACTGAAGCTTTCTTT
V: TRBV19; size: -; J: TRBJ1-5; D: -; CDR3: CASSMAGFVNQPQHF; DNA: TGTGCCAGTAGTATGGCAGGGTTCGTCAATCAGCCCCAGCATTTT
V: TRBV5-4; size: -; J: TRBJ1-2; D: TRBD1; CDR3: CASSLTGATSSRGYTF; DNA: TGTGCCAGCAGCTTGACAGGGGCAACTTCCTCACGAGGCTACACCTTC
V: TRBV19; size: -; J: TRBJ2-2; D: TRBD1; CDR3: CASRSGTGGITGELFF; DNA: TGTGCCAGTAGATCCGGGACAGGGGGAATCACCGGGGAGCTGTTTTTT
V: TRBV6-5; size: -; J: TRBJ2-3; D: TRBD2; CDR3: CASGASGPLTDTQYF; DNA: TGTGCCAGCGGGGCTAGCGGGCCACTCACAGATACGCAGTATTTT
V: TRBV7-6; size: -; J: TRBJ2-1; D: -; CDR3: CASSLTGEENEQFF; DNA: TGTGCCAGCAGCTTAACCGGGGAGGAAAATGAGCAGTTCTTC
V: TRBV6-6; size: -; J: TRBJ2-1; D: TRBD1; CDR3: CASSSNQGARYNEQFF; DNA: TGTGCCAGCAGCTCCAATCAGGGGGCAAGATACAATGAGCAGTTCTTC
V: TRBV7-9; size: -; J: TRBJ2-1; D: -; CDR3: CASSLTSGPGINYNEQFF; DNA: TGTGCCAGCAGCCTCACGTCCGGCCCGGGGATTAACTACAATGAGCAGTTCTTC
V: TRBV18; size: once; J: TRBJ1-5; D: -; CDR3: CASSGAGSNQPQHF; DNA: TGTGCCAGCTCAGGGGCTGGGAGCAATCAGCCCCAGCATTTT